The 25 T cell receptor beta chains below all came from one sample that was sequenced in a study of shared clonotypes between healthy human individuals. Assay: immunoSEQ multiplex PCR; the TCRdb copy retains only in-frame clones and omits some. The repertoire holds over 1.5 million clones, with 95% to 99% as singletons. Sequencing used naive CD4+ T cells sorted from blood. As to subset: CD45RA+ positively selected. These receptors were taken from a man aged 30 to 45 in good health.

V usage is TRBV9 and J usage is TRBJ1-2; no definite D call. Between the trimmed V and J ends, which lost 0 bases and 6 bases, there was a span of 12 bases. CDR3 size: 14 residues. Germline V gene lookup returns CDR1 SGDLS and CDR2 YYNGEE. CDR3 DNA: TGTGCCAGCAGCGTAGTCGGGTACGGCGATGGCTACACCTTC. This encodes CASSVVGYGDGYTF. The full variable domain, with the rest looked up from reference TRBV9 and TRBJ1-2, is DSGVTQTPKHLITATGQRVTLRCSPRSGDLSVYWYQQSLDQGLQFLIQYYNGEERAKGNILERFSAQQFPDLHSELNLSSLELGDSALYFCASSVVGYGDGYTFGSGTRLTVV.

This chain connects TRBV10-1 to TRBJ2-1; 7 nucleotides match TRBD1. CDR1 and CDR2 (germline): WNHNN, SYGVQD (reference sequence). V was pared by 4 bases and J by 9 bases, with 0 bases of the junction left unmatched. The CDR3 consists of 11 residues. DNA for the CDR3: TGCGCCAGCAGTGCAGGGGGTGAGCAGTTCTTC. It encodes CASSAGGEQFF.

The V and J genes are TRBV9 and TRBJ2-7; D remains unclear. CDR1 is SGDLS, CDR2 YYNGEE, per germline. V shed 3 bases and J shed 5 bases, with 18 bases lying between them. The CDR3 loop spans 15 amino acids. Here the CDR3 reads CASSALGQVFDEQYF. DNA for the CDR3: TGTGCCAGCAGCGCCCTAGGGCAGGTCTTCGACGAGCAGTACTTC.

The rearrangement links TRBV7-9 to TRBJ2-1, with 15 bases aligning to TRBD2. The CDR3 has 14 amino acids. V dropped 11 bases and J dropped 8; count of bases not matched to a gene: 7. CDR1 and CDR2 (germline): SEHNR, FQNEAQ (reference sequence). For the CDR3, the DNA is TGTGCCGCTGAGGGACTAGCGGGAGGTTATGAGCAGTTCTTC. The encoded protein is CAAEGLAGGYEQFF.

As regards this clone: The sample has other DNA sequences that encode this CDR3 too. The chain employs TRBV18 and TRBJ2-1; D could derive from TRBD1 or TRBD2 (5 bases each). The V end was cut by 2 bases, the J end by 0 bases, with 8 bases between. CDR3 length: 15 residues. CDR1 and CDR2 from the germline V gene are KGHSH and LQKENI. The CDR3 coding sequence is TGTGCCAGCTCACCAGGGGGTAGCTCCTACAATGAGCAGTTCTTC. Translating gives CASSPGGSSYNEQFF.

The chain couples TRBV6-1 to TRBJ2-1; 7 nucleotides agree with TRBD1. From germline, CDR1 is MNHNS and CDR2 SASEGT. This CDR3 has 16 residues. The J segment lost 7 bases and the V segment lost 0 bases, leaving 9 bases of the junction unmatched. The CDR3 is CASSEASRGTRNEQFF. The CDR3 coding sequence is TGTGCCAGCAGTGAAGCGTCCAGGGGGACCAGGAATGAGCAGTTCTTC.

This chain uses TRBV28 with TRBJ2-1; 8 nucleotides align to TRBD2. Germline CDR1 is MDHEN and CDR2 is SYDVKM. This CDR3 is built from 14 residues. V lost 7 bases and J lost 7; bases outside the gene matches: 9. The CDR3 sequence is CASTSWLAGNEQFF. For the CDR3, the DNA is TGTGCCAGCACCTCTTGGCTAGCGGGTAATGAGCAGTTCTTC.

The chain couples TRBV28 to TRBJ1-3; D is perhaps TRBD1 (6 bases). The length of the CDR3 is 18 residues. The germline gives CDR1 MDHEN, CDR2 SYDVKM. Trimming pared 5 bases from V and 0 bases from J, leaving 20 bases between. The CDR3 region has the DNA TGTGCCAGCAGTCCCCCCACACAGGGTTTATTCTCTGGAAACACCATATATTTT. Its protein is CASSPPTQGLFSGNTIYF.

The J gene is TRBJ2-7, the V gene TRBV21-1; the table gives TRBD2 as D, unverified against the DNA. TRBV21-1 is a known pseudogene. The CDR3 consists of 16 residues. Written as DNA, the CDR3 is TGTGCCAGCAGCAATGGGGGAGGGCCCATTTTCTACGAGCAGTACTTC. Protein: CASSNGGGPIFYEQYF.

CDR3 nucleotide sequence: TGTGCCAGTAGTATAAGGCAAAACCTCTACGAGCAGTACTTC. As protein: CASSIRQNLYEQYF. The gene calls are TRBV19 and TRBJ2-7; D gene unclear. CDR1 LNHDA and CDR2 SQIVND come from the germline V gene (reference sequence). This CDR3 has 14 amino acids. The ends were cut back, 2 bases at V and 3 bases at J, with 11 bases in the middle.

The V and J genes are TRBV5-1 and TRBJ2-2, with 9 positions matching TRBD2. Germline V lookup: CDR1 SGHRS, CDR2 YFSETQ. V trimming: 3 bases; J trimming: 9 bases; junction bases outside the gene matches: 3. This CDR3 region has 13 residues. The CDR3 region has the DNA TGCGCCAGCAGCTCTTCTAGCGGGAGGGAGCTGTTTTTT. This encodes CASSSSSGRELFF.

In its sample, this clone was seen once. The chain links TRBV27 to TRBJ2-5; D might be TRBD2 (5 bases). The V gene's germline CDR1 is MNHEY and CDR2 SMNVEV (reference sequence). V was shortened by 4 bases and J by 7 bases, with 13 bases between the two germline ends. This CDR3 is 13 amino acids long. The CDR3 sequence is CASSWAREGTQYF. The CDR3 nucleotides read TGTGCCAGCAGTTGGGCCCGTGAGGGGACCCAGTACTTC.

The genes are TRBV15 and TRBJ2-7, with 7 bases fitting TRBD2. The CDR3 has 17 residues. Germline trimming cut 0 bases from V and 2 bases from J; bases unmatched to any gene: 10. Germline V gene lookup returns CDR1 LNHNV and CDR2 YYDKDF (reference sequence). CDR3 residues: CATSRDTTGGRPYEQYF. In DNA form, the CDR3 reads TGTGCCACCAGCAGAGATACGACGGGAGGCCGACCCTACGAGCAGTACTTC.

The rearrangement joins TRBV7-9 to TRBJ2-7, with TRBD2 matching 9 bases. Losses at the gene ends were 10 bases for V and 7 bases for J; bases not matched to a gene: 11. Germline V CDR1 and CDR2: SEHNR, FQNEAQ (reference sequence). The CDR3 spans 13 residues. This CDR3 is CATSGTHFGEQYF. CDR3 coding DNA: TGTGCCACTAGCGGGACCCACTTTGGGGAGCAGTACTTC. The full variable domain, rest sourced from reference TRBV7-9 and TRBJ2-7, is DTGVSQNPRHKITKRGQNVTFRCDPISEHNRLYWYRQTLGQGPEFLTYFQNEAQLEKSRLLSDRFSAERPKGSFSTLEIQRTEQGDSAMYLCATSGTHFGEQYFGPGTRLTVT.

V and J are TRBV11-2 and TRBJ1-1, with a weak D call TRBD1 (6 bases). The CDR3 loop spans 16 amino acids. Germline-derived CDR1 and CDR2 are SGHAT and FQNNGV. Trimming removed 6 bases at V and 0 bases at J, with 17 bases between. CDR3 loop: CASSQHLTGLNTEAFF. CDR3 sequence (DNA): TGTGCCAGCAGTCAACACTTGACAGGCTTGAACACTGAAGCTTTCTTT. Full variable domain (missing parts from reference TRBV11-2 and TRBJ1-1): EAGVAQSPRYKIIEKRQSVAFWCNPISGHATLYWYQQILGQGPKLLIQFQNNGVVDDSQLPKDRFSAERLKGVDSTLKIQPAKLEDSAVYLCASSQHLTGLNTEAFFGQGTRLTVV.

The rearrangement joins TRBV7-9 to TRBJ2-7; D is ambiguous. Germline V gives CDR1 SEHNR, CDR2 FQNEAQ (reference sequence). V dropped 1 base and J dropped 10 bases, with 17 bases sitting between them. This CDR3 has 14 residues. The CDR3 here is CASSLEVGGTQQYF. The DNA for the CDR3 is TGTGCCAGCAGCTTAGAAGTAGGCGGAACCCAACAGTACTTC. The whole variable domain, filled in from reference TRBV7-9 and TRBJ2-7, reads DTGVSQNPRHKITKRGQNVTFRCDPISEHNRLYWYRQTLGQGPEFLTYFQNEAQLEKSRLLSDRFSAERPKGSFSTLEIQRTEQGDSAMYLCASSLEVGGTQQYFGPGTRLTVT.

This clone showed up just once. The chain recombines TRBV9 with TRBJ2-3, with 7 bases lining up with TRBD2. The ends lost 0 bases at V and 0 bases at J; junction bases unmatched: 4. Germline values: CDR1 SGDLS, CDR2 YYNGEE. The CDR3 contains 16 residues. The CDR3 here is CASSVDLAASTDTQYF. As DNA, the CDR3 is TGTGCCAGCAGCGTAGATCTAGCGGCAAGCACAGATACGCAGTATTTT.

The chain combines TRBV5-6 with TRBJ1-2, with D uncertain. This CDR3 is built from 12 residues. CDR1 and CDR2 (germline): SGHDT, YYEEEE. The V end was cut by 5 bases, the J end by 4 bases, with 9 bases between. The CDR3 DNA reads as TGTGCCAGCAGTCCTAGGGCCTATGGCTACACCTTC. It translates to CASSPRAYGYTF.

The chain couples TRBV28 to TRBJ2-7, with TRBD1 as a possible D gene (5 bases). CDR1 and CDR2 (germline): MDHEN, SYDVKM. Trimming cost V 6 bases and J 4 bases, with 19 bases left between them. The CDR3 is 15 amino acids. CDR3 amino acids: CASSLSKGQTYEQYF. For the CDR3, the DNA is TGTGCCAGCAGCCTTAGCAAAGGACAAACATACGAGCAGTACTTC.

This chain uses TRBV6-5 with TRBJ2-7; 7 nucleotides match TRBD1. Trimming cost V 7 bases and J 13 bases; bases outside gene matches: 10. The germline gives CDR1 MNHEY, CDR2 SVGAGI. This CDR3 spans 11 amino acids. The CDR3 DNA follows: TGTGCCAGCACCCTCCGACAGGGCCTTTACTTC. Translated, it gives CASTLRQGLYF.

The rearrangement links TRBV5-5 to TRBJ1-2, with TRBD1 matching 11 bases. This CDR3 has 13 amino acids. Trimming at V came to 4 bases and at J to 7 bases, leaving 3 bases not matched to a gene. Per germline, CDR1 SGHKS and CDR2 YYEKEE (reference sequence). Here the CDR3 reads CASSLGQGAGYTF. DNA of the CDR3: TGTGCCAGCAGCCTAGGACAGGGGGCTGGCTACACCTTC.

The gene calls are TRBV30 and TRBJ2-4; no firm D call. In germline, CDR1 is GTSNPN, CDR2 SVGIG (reference sequence). Trimming took off 2 bases at V and 0 bases at J, with 8 bases between the two ends. The CDR3 length is 14 residues. The CDR3 DNA sequence: TGTGCCTGGAGTATGACACTAGCCAAAAACATTCAGTACTTC. It yields the protein CAWSMTLAKNIQYF.

The rearrangement uses TRBV7-6 and TRBJ2-1, with D possibly being TRBD1 (6 bases). Trimming shortened V by 2 bases and J by 1 base, and 15 bases separated the two germline ends. The CDR3 loop spans 17 amino acids. Looked up from germline, CDR1 is SGHVS and CDR2 is FNYEAQ. The CDR3 spells CASSLIVGTLSYNEQFF. The CDR3 DNA reads TGTGCCAGCAGCTTAATAGTCGGGACATTATCCTACAATGAGCAGTTCTTC.

The chain links TRBV18 to TRBJ2-1; possible D gene TRBD1, 7 bases. CDR3 length: 16 residues. V lost 7 bases and J 6 bases, leaving 22 bases between the germline ends. Germline V gene lookup returns CDR1 KGHSH and CDR2 LQKENI. CDR3 in DNA: TGTGCCAGCTTTCCCCTACTTTTCAGGGGGGCCAATGAGCAGTTCTTC. Its translation is CASFPLLFRGANEQFF.

Worth noting for this clone: Other DNA sequences within the sample encode an identical CDR3. The rearrangement links TRBV5-4 to TRBJ2-2; D is undetermined. The V gene lost 4 bases and the J gene lost 5 bases, with 6 bases spanning the gap. The CDR3 is 12 residues long. Germline assignment: CDR1 SGHNT and CDR2 YYREEE (reference sequence). CDR3 sequence reads: CASSPTTGELFF. The DNA of the CDR3 is TGTGCCAGCAGCCCTACAACCGGGGAGCTGTTTTTT.